These 14 T cell receptor beta chains share one sample of origin, sequenced in a study of response to subunit inactivated influenza vaccine (dated by TCRdb to the late 2010s). The method was RT-PCR. The sequencing machine was an Illumina HiSeq 2500. The public reads were quality trimmed at Q25 with fastp and then assembled into clones with MiXCR by TCRdb, keeping productive beta chains. Rows with one shared CDR3 protein collapse into an entry with the most common genes and DNA. The sample table records 860,000 or so distinct CDR3 sequences; around 20% of these occur just once. The top ten constitute roughly 10% of the sample. The sequencing here drew on PBMCs from blood, taken 5 days after vaccination. These TCRs come from a man aged 45-65 years who received an inactivated influenza vaccine. Donor details come from another sample of the same person, matched by shared clones.

This clonotype was counted between two and nine times. The genes are TRBV5-6 and TRBJ2-1, with 15 bases aligning to TRBD2. This CDR3 spans 19 amino acids. Germline V gene sequence: CDR1 SGHDT, CDR2 YYEEEE. Germline trimming cut 4 bases from V and 8 bases from J; bases unmatched to any gene: 16. CDR3 amino acids: CASSPRPLGLAGGIDEQFF. The CDR3 DNA reads as TGTGCCAGCAGCCCGCGCCCCCTGGGACTAGCGGGGGGCATCGATGAGCAGTTCTTC.

The gene calls are TRBV4-3 and TRBJ2-7; 11 bases fit TRBD1. Trimming cost V 3 bases and J 6 bases; bases outside gene matches: 4. The CDR3 covers 14 residues. The germline gives CDR1 LGHNA, CDR2 YSLEER. The CDR3 bases are TGCGCCAGCAGCCATGGACAGGGGGCTGTCGAGCAGTACTTC. Protein product: CASSHGQGAVEQYF.

There are many counts of this clonotype. The genes are TRBV5-1 and TRBJ2-5; TRBD2 matches at 14 bases. This CDR3 has 16 residues. J gave up 5 bases and V 4 bases, and 7 bases lay outside the gene matches. The germline V gene has CDR1 SGHRS and CDR2 YFSETQ. The CDR3 DNA sequence: TGCGCCAGCAGCATTGGGACTAGCGGGGGCTGGGAGACCCAGTACTTC. Amino acid sequence: CASSIGTSGGWETQYF.

This clonotype appeared a few times. Its ends do not fully match the called genes, so a read error is possible. The CDR3, as DNA: TGTGCCAGCAGCCAACCCGGGACAGCCTCCTACGAGCAGTACTTC. As protein: CASSQPGTASYEQYF. The rearrangement links TRBV4-1 to TRBJ2-7, with 7 bases aligning to TRBD1. The CDR3 has 15 residues. Germline V gene lookup returns CDR1 MGHRA and CDR2 YSYEKL.

This chain links TRBV29-1 with TRBJ2-2; D not certain. The ends were cut back, 3 bases at V and 1 base at J, with 3 bases in the middle. There are 12 residues in the CDR3. Germline V CDR1 and CDR2: SQVTM, ANQGSEA. CDR3 nucleotides: TGCAGCGTTGAGCGGAACACCGGGGAGCTGTTTTTT. It specifies CSVERNTGELFF.

The chain recombines TRBV2 with TRBJ1-3; D unclear. Germline CDR1 SNHLY, CDR2 FYNNEI. This CDR3 has 14 amino acids. V lost 3 bases and J 4 bases, leaving 10 bases between the germline ends. The CDR3 DNA is TGTGCCAGCAGTGAGAGGGCTGCAGGAAACACCATATATTTT. It encodes CASSERAAGNTIYF. Using reference TRBV2 and TRBJ1-3 for the parts outside the CDR3, the full variable domain is EPEVTQTPSHQVTQMGQEVILRCVPISNHLYFYWYRQILGQKVEFLVSFYNNEISEKSEIFDDQFSVERPDGSNFTLKIRSTKLEDSAMYFCASSERAAGNTIYFGEGSWLTVV.

This clonotype was recorded many times. The chain is built from TRBV11-2 and TRBJ2-6; D might be TRBD1 (6 bases). This CDR3 spans 18 amino acids. V lost 5 bases and J lost 1, with 18 bases in between. Germline V gene lookup returns CDR1 SGHAT and CDR2 FQNNGV. CDR3: CASSRQTGPGSGANVLTF. CDR3 in DNA: TGTGCCAGCAGCAGGCAGACAGGCCCGGGATCTGGGGCCAACGTCCTGACTTTC.

Here the CDR3 reads CSARDIRQRNEQYF. In DNA, the CDR3 is TGCAGTGCTAGAGATATCAGACAGCGAAACGAGCAGTACTTC. The chain couples TRBV20-1 to TRBJ2-7; D possibly corresponds to TRBD1 (5 bases). Germline lookup yields CDR1 DFQATT and CDR2 SNEGSKA (reference sequence). This CDR3 is built from 14 residues. Trimming cost V 0 bases and J 5 bases, with 14 bases left between them.

This clonotype was seen ten or more times. The CDR3 sequence is CASSLSPAGEQYF. In DNA, the CDR3 is TGTGCCAGCAGCTTAAGTCCCGCGGGCGAGCAGTACTTC. V usage is TRBV7-2 and J usage is TRBJ2-7, with D possibly matching TRBD2 (5 bases). The CDR3 runs to 13 residues. Trimming pared 2 bases from V and 6 bases from J, leaving 11 bases between. Germline values: CDR1 SGHTA, CDR2 FQGNSA.

In its sample, this clonotype was seen a few times. The chain employs TRBV11-2 and TRBJ2-7; 8 nucleotides match TRBD1. The V gene end was trimmed by 0 bases and the J gene end by 2 bases; junction bases not matched to a gene: 3. This CDR3 has 15 residues. Looked up from germline, CDR1 is SGHAT and CDR2 is FQNNGV. The CDR3 here is CASSLDGQGPYEQYF. Written as DNA, the CDR3 is TGTGCCAGCAGCTTAGACGGACAGGGACCCTACGAGCAGTACTTC.

The rearrangement joins TRBV20-1 to TRBJ2-1; 11 bases are a match to TRBD2. The CDR3 loop spans 14 amino acids. The germline V gene encodes CDR1 DFQATT and CDR2 SNEGSKA (reference sequence). With V trimmed by 6 bases and J by 7 bases, 8 bases remained unmatched. This CDR3 is CSAISGRAGNEQFF. The DNA for the CDR3 is TGCAGTGCAATTAGCGGGAGGGCCGGTAATGAGCAGTTCTTC.

This clonotype has just a few counts. The chain employs TRBV4-3 and TRBJ2-4; the match to TRBD2 covers 9 bases. CDR1 and CDR2 (germline): LGHNA, YSLEER. V shed 0 bases, J shed 8 bases, and the junction held 5 bases outside the gene matches. The CDR3 consists of 15 residues. CDR3 region: CASSQDTGLADIQYF. The CDR3 nucleotides are TGCGCCAGCAGCCAAGATACGGGACTAGCTGACATTCAGTACTTC.

The table lists this clonotype with a few counts. The chain combines TRBV12-3 or TRBV12-4 with TRBJ1-5; D uncertain. V was cut by 4 bases and J by 2 bases, with 6 bases left in between. CDR3 length: 13 amino acids. The CDR3 bases are TGTGCCAGCAGTTGGTCCCGCAATCAGCCCCAGCATTTT. It yields the protein CASSWSRNQPQHF.

This clonotype was detected a few times. V is TRBV5-6 and J is TRBJ2-7; D perhaps matches TRBD1 (6 bases). Trimming cost V 4 bases and J 0 bases, with 14 bases left between them. Looked up from germline, CDR1 is SGHDT and CDR2 is YYEEEE. This CDR3 spans 15 amino acids. The CDR3, as DNA: TGTGCCAGCAGCCGCACAGGGTTCAACTCCTACGAGCAGTACTTC. Translating gives CASSRTGFNSYEQYF.